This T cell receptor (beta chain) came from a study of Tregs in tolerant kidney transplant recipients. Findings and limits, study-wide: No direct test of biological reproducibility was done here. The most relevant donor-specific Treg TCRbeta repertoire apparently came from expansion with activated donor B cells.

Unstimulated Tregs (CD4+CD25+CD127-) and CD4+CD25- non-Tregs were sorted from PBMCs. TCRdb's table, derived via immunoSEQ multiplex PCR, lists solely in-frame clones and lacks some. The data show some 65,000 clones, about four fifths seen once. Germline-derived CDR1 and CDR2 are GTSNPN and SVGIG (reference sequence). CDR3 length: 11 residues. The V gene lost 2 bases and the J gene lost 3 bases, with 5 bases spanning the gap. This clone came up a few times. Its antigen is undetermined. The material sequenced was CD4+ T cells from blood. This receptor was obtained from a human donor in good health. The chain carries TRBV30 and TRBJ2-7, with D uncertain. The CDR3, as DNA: TGTGCCTGGAGTTCCAACTACGAGCAGTACTTC. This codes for CAWSSNYEQYF.